This is a list of T cell receptor beta chains from one sample in a study of cytomegalovirus exposure and HLA in healthy donors. TCRdb's table, derived via immunoSEQ multiplex PCR, lists solely in-frame clones and lacks some. This sample's clone table lists under 150,000 clones. Sequencing input: PBMCs. The receptors stem from a woman aged 60-75 years in good health and CMV-seronegative. The CDR3 runs from the conserved cysteine through the conserved F or W. The D gene is left open where the match is weak.

j_call | v_call | cdr3_length | d_call | cdr3_nt | cdr3_aa
TRBJ1-2 | TRBV28 | 16 | TRBD1 | TGTGCCAGCAGTTTTCCCGCGGGACAGGGGAACTATGGCTACACCTTC | CASSFPAGQGNYGYTF
TRBJ1-4 | TRBV5-1 | 16 | TRBD1 | TGCGCCAGCAGCGTACAACCCGGGACAGGGGCTGAAAAACTGTTTTTT | CASSVQPGTGAEKLFF
TRBJ1-5 | TRBV6-1 | 13 | TRBD1 | TGTGCCAGCGGGGACAGTTCGGCGTCGCCCCAGCATTTT | CASGDSSASPQHF
TRBJ2-3 | TRBV5-1 | 16 | TRBD1 | TGCGCCAGCAGCTTGACACAGGGGGCGGTCGTAGATACGCAGTATTTT | CASSLTQGAVVDTQYF
TRBJ1-2 | TRBV2 | 13 | - | TGTGCCAGCAGTGAAACCCCAGGGTATGGCTACACCTTC | CASSETPGYGYTF
TRBJ2-1 | TRBV6-5 | 12 | TRBD1 | TGTGCCAGCCAGGACAGGTACAATGAGCAGTTCTTC | CASQDRYNEQFF
TRBJ1-2 | TRBV6-5 | 12 | - | TGTGCCAGCAGCCAGGAACCCTATGGCTACACCTTC | CASSQEPYGYTF
TRBJ1-5 | TRBV4-1 | 15 | - | TGCGCCAGCAGCCAAGCCGACAGCTACAATCAGCCCCAGCATTTT | CASSQADSYNQPQHF
TRBJ2-6 | TRBV4-1 | 17 | TRBD1 | TGCGCCAGCAGCCAAGGACAGGGGGCGCCTGGGGCCAACGTCCTGACTTTC | CASSQGQGAPGANVLTF
TRBJ2-5 | TRBV27 | 17 | TRBD1 | TGTGCCAGCAGTTTATTTGGGACAGAAACAGTCCAAGAGACCCAGTACTTC | CASSLFGTETVQETQYF
TRBJ1-2 | TRBV4-1 | 15 | TRBD1 | TGCGCCAGCAGCCAAGGGACAGGGGGCAACTATGGCTACACCTTC | CASSQGTGGNYGYTF
TRBJ1-3 | TRBV5-1 | 14 | - | TGCGCCAGCAGAGTTACAGACTCTGGAAACACCATATATTTT | CASRVTDSGNTIYF
TRBJ1-1 | TRBV7-9 | 19 | - | TGTGCCAGCAGCTTTAATATCAAGGCGAGACTAACCCAGAACACTGAAGCTTTCTTT | CASSFNIKARLTQNTEAFF